A selection of T cell receptor beta chains follows, all from one sample in a study of T cell responses to AZD1222 COVID-19 vaccine. Clones were sequenced by immunoSEQ multiplex PCR, and TCRdb holds only the in-frame ones, with some missing. The sample records more than 95,000 clones, about 90% being singletons. Sequenced here: peripheral blood, sampled on day 0 of AZD1222 vaccination. The receptors shown here come from an adult in good health. The CDR3 runs from the conserved cysteine through the conserved F or W. A D gene is named only where the DNA matches it firmly. Clone sizes are given selectively: once, few, many, or a class where the clone is expanded.

J	V	D	size	DNA	CDR3
TRBJ2-7	TRBV28	TRBD1	NA	TGTGCCAGCAGTTTCCGGGACAGGGGTCCATCCTCCTACGAGCAGTACTTC	CASSFRDRGPSSYEQYF
TRBJ1-6	TRBV6-5	NA	NA	TGTGCCAGCAGGAGGACAGATAATTCACCCCTCCACTTT	CASRRTDNSPLHF
TRBJ2-7	TRBV7-9	NA	NA	TGTGCCAGCAGCTTTCCCCCCCCGTACGAGCAGTACTTC	CASSFPPPYEQYF
TRBJ1-5	TRBV6-5	TRBD1	NA	TGTGCCGGGGGGACAGGGACTTTCAGCAATCAGCCCCAGCATTTT	CAGGTGTFSNQPQHF
TRBJ2-7	TRBV5-4	NA	NA	TGTGCCAGCAGCTTTCTACAGGGGGGGGACGAGCAGTACTTC	CASSFLQGGDEQYF
TRBJ2-3	TRBV2	NA	NA	TGTGCCAGCAGAGACACTCAAGCTAGCACAGATACGCAGTATTTT	CASRDTQASTDTQYF
TRBJ1-4	TRBV28	NA	NA	TGTGCCAGCAGTGACCCCCGGGGCAGTACTAATGAAAAACTGTTTTTT	CASSDPRGSTNEKLFF
TRBJ1-4	TRBV18	TRBD1	NA	TGTGCCAGCTCACAAGGGACAGCTAATGAAAAACTGTTTTTT	CASSQGTANEKLFF
TRBJ1-5	TRBV6-1	NA	NA	TGTGCCATCCGACGAGAGGTGGGGAGCAATCAGCCCCAGCATTTT	CAIRREVGSNQPQHF
TRBJ1-4	TRBV9	NA	once	TGTGCCAGCAGCGCCGGAAGGGTACCTAATGAAAAACTGTTTTTT	CASSAGRVPNEKLFF
TRBJ1-5	TRBV19	TRBD1	NA	TGTGCCAGCCAGGGACAGGGGGTTCAGCCCCAGCATTTT	CASQGQGVQPQHF
TRBJ1-5	TRBV6-1	NA	NA	TGTGCCAGCAGTGAAAGGGTTCATAGCAATCAGCCCCAGCATTTT	CASSERVHSNQPQHF
TRBJ1-1	TRBV18	TRBD1	NA	TGTGCCAGCTCACCTTCACAGACCGGGACAGGGGAATTTCGGTACATGAACACTGAAGCTTTCTTT	CASSPSQTGTGEFRYMNTEAFF
TRBJ1-2	TRBV24-1	TRBD1	NA	TGTGCCACCAGTGAGTCAGGGGGTCCCAACTATGGCTACACCTTC	CATSESGGPNYGYTF
TRBJ2-7	TRBV6-2/TRBV6-3	NA	NA	TGTGCCAGCAGTTCCTCCCGTGGGAACGAGCAGTACTTC	CASSSSRGNEQYF
TRBJ2-1	TRBV11-2	NA	few	TGTGCCAGCAGCCTCCTCCGCCTCACTCGGGGGAATGAGCAGTTCTTC	CASSLLRLTRGNEQFF
TRBJ1-1	TRBV4-3	NA	once	TGCGCCAGCAGCCAAGATACATCACCGAACACTGAAGCTTTCTTT	CASSQDTSPNTEAFF
TRBJ2-7	TRBV4-2	NA	NA	TGTGCCAGCAGCCAAGATCGGAGCGGTTTCTCCTACGAGCAGTACTTC	CASSQDRSGFSYEQYF
TRBJ2-3	TRBV27	TRBD1	NA	TGTGCCAGCAGTTTCAGGGGGCTAATCTTTGATACGCAGTATTTT	CASSFRGLIFDTQYF